This TCR beta chain was sequenced for a study of naive and memory T cell subsets. This clonotype was seen a handful of times. The germline V gene has CDR1 MGHRA and CDR2 YSYEKL. The length of the CDR3 is 20 residues. Losses at the gene ends were 1 base for V and 0 bases for J; bases not matched to a gene: 15. Two oligonucleotides, mixed equimolar, formed the beta constant-region primer covering TRBC1 and TRBC2. TCRdb used MiXCR to reprocess the UMI-ligation and nested PCR reads, holding one entry per CDR3 protein. The repertoire includes some 150,000 distinct CDR3 sequences, 17% of them detected once, and roughly 0.14% sits in the top ten. Cells stained for CD3, CD4, CD8, CD45RA, CD27 and viability were sorted into four CD45RA/CD27 subsets.

This TCR came from a human donor in good health. The V and J genes are TRBV4-1 and TRBJ2-1; TRBD1 agrees at 7 bases. What was sequenced was naive CD4+ T cells from blood. This CDR3 reads CASSQVARGEGASSYNEQFF. CDR3 nucleotide sequence: TGCGCCAGCAGCCAAGTCGCCAGGGGAGAGGGGGCTAGCTCCTACAATGAGCAGTTCTTC.